What follows are 17 T cell receptor beta chains derived from one specimen sequenced in a study of T-cell reconstitution after alpha-beta-depleted transplantation in children. The TCRbeta library incorporated unique molecular identifiers. TCRdb re-derived calls from the PCR reads in MiXCR, one entry per CDR3 protein. The repertoire has almost 500,000 distinct CDR3 sequences, about 10% of them found once; the top ten carry roughly 2%. This specimen consisted of PBMCs, obtained before TCRalphabeta/CD19-depleted stem cell transplant. These receptors were obtained from a child younger than 10 with inherited bone marrow failure, due to receive a stem cell transplant.

The J gene is TRBJ1-6, the V gene TRBV6-2 or TRBV6-3; D gene uncertain. CDR3 size: 14 residues. Trimming took off 4 bases at V and 7 bases at J, with 11 bases between the two ends. CDR1 is MNHEY, CDR2 SVGEGT, per germline. CDR3 amino acids: CASSLAFENSPLHF. The CDR3 DNA reads as TGTGCCAGCAGTTTGGCATTCGAGAATTCACCCCTCCACTTT.

This clonotype has a count of ten or more. V gene TRBV7-2 combines with J gene TRBJ2-6; 10 bases agree with TRBD1. Germline assignment: CDR1 SGHTA and CDR2 FQGNSA. This CDR3 has 20 residues. V was pared by 6 bases and J by 0 bases, with 14 bases of the junction left unmatched. CDR3 sequence: CASSQKAGTGVISGANVLTF. The CDR3 DNA follows: TGTGCCAGCAGTCAAAAAGCCGGGACAGGGGTCATCTCTGGGGCCAACGTCCTGACTTTC.

This clonotype was detected many times. The V gene is TRBV10-3, the J gene TRBJ2-7; 12 bases agree with TRBD1. Germline V gene data show CDR1 as ENHRY and CDR2 as SYGVKD. J gave up 0 bases and V 6 bases, and 15 bases lay outside the gene matches. The CDR3 spans 19 residues. The CDR3 nucleotides read TGTGCCATCAGCGATCATACCGGGACAGGGGGCCGGAGCTCCTACGAGCAGTACTTC. It encodes CAISDHTGTGGRSSYEQYF.

J is TRBJ2-7 and V is TRBV29-1; D is perhaps TRBD1 or TRBD2 (5 bases each). CDR1 is SQVTM, CDR2 ANQGSEA, per germline. Trimming removed 4 bases from V and 4 bases from J, with 8 bases in between. The CDR3 runs 11 residues. The CDR3 DNA is TGCAGCGTTGTGGGGGATTACGAGCAGTACTTC. This gives the protein CSVVGDYEQYF.

This clonotype was seen at least ten times. The J gene is TRBJ1-2, the V gene TRBV12-3 or TRBV12-4; weak D call: TRBD1 (5 bases). Trimming took off 6 bases at V and 5 bases at J, with 7 bases between the two ends. This CDR3 spans 11 amino acids. In DNA, the CDR3 is TGTGCCAGCAGGGACATATATGGCTACACCTTC. Residues: CASRDIYGYTF.

This clonotype has ten or more counts. The V call is TRBV10-2, the J call TRBJ2-7; TRBD2 is a possible D gene (6 bases). Trimming stripped 5 bases from V and 2 bases from J, with 16 bases between. The CDR3 length is 15 residues. The germline V gene encodes CDR1 WSHSY and CDR2 SAAADI. The CDR3 region has the DNA TGCGCCAGCAGTTCCTACCGACTAGAGCCCTACGAGCAGTACTTC. Translating gives CASSSYRLEPYEQYF.

The chain has TRBV7-9 and TRBJ2-3; the D is unclear. This CDR3 has 13 residues. The V gene lost 1 base and the J gene lost 7 bases, with 9 bases spanning the gap. Germline V gene lookup returns CDR1 SEHNR and CDR2 FQNEAQ (reference sequence). The CDR3 sequence is CASSLGYGNTQYF. The CDR3 DNA follows: TGTGCCAGCAGCTTAGGGTACGGAAATACGCAGTATTTT.

This clonotype was detected many times. The chain couples TRBV12-3 or TRBV12-4 to TRBJ2-7; 12 positions agree with TRBD2. CDR3 length: 16 amino acids. The V and J ends lost 5 bases and 5 bases, in that order; junction bases with no gene match: 10. Here the CDR3 reads CASSLLAGGPSDEQYF. CDR3 DNA sequence: TGTGCCAGCAGTCTCCTAGCGGGAGGGCCAAGTGACGAGCAGTACTTC.

This clonotype was recorded many times. This chain joins TRBV20-1 and TRBJ2-1; the match to TRBD2 covers 8 bases. Germline V gives CDR1 DFQATT, CDR2 SNEGSKA (reference sequence). V was clipped by 0 bases and J by 8 bases; unmatched bases: 12. The CDR3 extends over 16 amino acids. This chain's CDR3 is CSARDLGAGVVDEQFF. The DNA of the CDR3 is TGCAGTGCTAGAGATTTAGGAGCGGGAGTGGTCGATGAGCAGTTCTTC.

This clonotype was detected ten times or more. The J gene is TRBJ2-1, the V gene TRBV3-1, with TRBD2 matching 11 bases. Trimming at V came to 4 bases and at J to 0 bases, leaving 5 bases not matched to a gene. Germline CDR1 LGHDT, CDR2 YNNKEL (reference sequence). CDR3 length: 17 amino acids. The CDR3 bases are TGTGCCAGCAGCCGACTAGCGGGGCCGAGCTCCTACAATGAGCAGTTCTTC. Amino acids: CASSRLAGPSSYNEQFF.

This clonotype was detected ten times or more. The CDR3 DNA is TGTGCCATCAGTGAGAGAGGGACAGAAGAGACCCAGTACTTC. Translation: CAISERGTEETQYF. The rearrangement links TRBV10-3 to TRBJ2-5; 7 bases fit TRBD1. CDR3 length: 14 residues. V shed 2 bases and J 3 bases; nucleotides not matched to a gene: 3. Germline CDR1 ENHRY, CDR2 SYGVKD.

The chain uses TRBV30 and TRBJ2-7, with TRBD1 identical over 7 bases. The V gene's germline CDR1 is GTSNPN and CDR2 SVGIG (reference sequence). Trimming cost V 3 bases and J 6 bases; bases outside gene matches: 11. The CDR3 covers 14 residues. The CDR3 nucleotides read TGTGCCTGGAGAGCAACAGGGTACAGGGGCGAGCAGTACTTC. It codes for CAWRATGYRGEQYF.

V usage is TRBV20-1 and J usage is TRBJ2-5; D may correspond to TRBD1 or TRBD2 (5 bases each). The germline gives CDR1 DFQATT, CDR2 SNEGSKA (reference sequence). This CDR3 has 15 residues. Trimming left V 2 bases short and J 5 bases short, with 18 bases between. CDR3 loop: CSARNPRGPGETQYF. The CDR3 DNA reads TGCAGTGCTAGAAACCCTCGGGGCCCGGGGGAGACCCAGTACTTC.

This clonotype was seen repeatedly, ten times or more. The chain uses TRBV6-1 and TRBJ2-3; 9 nucleotides align to TRBD2. CDR3 length: 16 amino acids. V lost 6 bases to trimming and J lost 0 bases; unmatched junction nucleotides: 7. CDR1 and CDR2 (germline): MNHNS, SASEGT. CDR3 DNA sequence: TGTGCCAGCAGCCAAAATCTAGCGGGGAGCACAGATACGCAGTATTTT. It specifies CASSQNLAGSTDTQYF.

The rearrangement links TRBV2 to TRBJ2-5; perhaps TRBD2 as D (5 bases). The germline V gene encodes CDR1 SNHLY and CDR2 FYNNEI. The CDR3 extends over 13 amino acids. Trimming removed 7 bases at V and 7 bases at J, with 16 bases between. The CDR3 coding sequence is TGTGCCAGCACTAGGACTCATTCTGGGACCCAGTACTTC. Amino acid sequence: CASTRTHSGTQYF.

Ten or more counts support this clonotype. This chain links TRBV19 with TRBJ2-3, with D perhaps TRBD2 (5 bases). V gave up 9 bases and J gave up 4 bases, with 14 bases separating them. Germline CDR1 LNHDA, CDR2 SQIVND (reference sequence). The CDR3 length is 13 residues. The CDR3 protein is CASRGGRPDTQYF. CDR3 coding DNA: TGTGCCAGCCGGGGTGGACGGCCAGATACGCAGTATTTT.

This clonotype has a count of ten or more. The V gene is TRBV4-3, the J gene TRBJ2-7; D unclear. CDR1 and CDR2 from the germline V gene are LGHNA and YSLEER. This CDR3 contains 17 residues. V was trimmed by 1 base and J by 3 bases, leaving 19 bases between them. The CDR3 here is CASSQGVAPRRFYEQYF. For the CDR3, the DNA is TGCGCCAGCAGCCAAGGGGTGGCGCCTAGAAGATTCTACGAGCAGTACTTC.